This T cell receptor (beta chain) was obtained from a study of blood T cell repertoires in COVID-19. Across the whole study: The samples span acute and convalescent COVID-19 from the United States, Italy and Spain. Nucleic acid was either cDNA or gDNA, and it came from T cells, B-cell-depleted T cells, or PBMCs.

In the original processing: It was from reference gene primer amplification that nucleated cell counts were estimated. Libraries were prepared by immunoSEQ multiplex PCR; TCRdb keeps only in-frame clonotypes and omits some of them. That table supplies the V and J calls and clone size; D and trimming were determined from the DNA. The sample shows 59,000 or so clones, approximately 82% of them seen only once. The V end was cut by 3 bases, the J end by 1 base, with 3 bases between. The CDR3 covers 13 residues. Germline V CDR1 and CDR2: MDHEN, SYDVKM. The sequenced material came from peripheral blood. The TCR was taken from a human donor in a cohort sampled during active COVID-19. The rearrangement uses TRBV28 and TRBJ1-4; no clear D. The CDR3 DNA sequence: TGTGCCAGCAGTTTTATAACTAATGAAAAACTGTTTTTT. Its protein product is CASSFITNEKLFF.